These T cell receptor beta chains were read from a single sample in a study of T cell responses to AZD1222 COVID-19 vaccine. The protocol was immunoSEQ multiplex PCR, while the TCRdb copy is restricted to in-frame clones and leaves out a portion. This table holds about 25,000 clones, around 87% found once. The material sequenced was peripheral blood, taken 28 days after the second AZD1222 dose. These receptors were collected from an adult who received the AZD1222 COVID-19 vaccine. Each CDR3 is given without its conserved first and last residue. The order of the fields is V gene, clone size, CDR3 protein. Size values are once, few and many counts, or a class for expanded clones, and some rows have none.

v_gene: TRBV30; abundance: .; CDR3aa: ASPTGPSFGYT
v_gene: TRBV7-2; abundance: once; CDR3aa: ASSQGLAAEQY
v_gene: TRBV7-9; abundance: .; CDR3aa: ASSLVSGPPNEQF
v_gene: TRBV11-3; abundance: once; CDR3aa: ASSPGTSGSIGGEQF
v_gene: TRBV5-1; abundance: .; CDR3aa: ASSIQGRVGYT
v_gene: TRBV29-1; abundance: .; CDR3aa: SVERLANTGELF
v_gene: TRBV2; abundance: few; CDR3aa: ASQDVYQPQH
v_gene: TRBV11-2; abundance: .; CDR3aa: ASSSRFRGSGTGELF
v_gene: TRBV24-1; abundance: .; CDR3aa: ATNQGANTEAF
v_gene: TRBV4-1; abundance: .; CDR3aa: ASRPSGASGQPQH
v_gene: TRBV5-6; abundance: .; CDR3aa: ASSLDATDYGYT
v_gene: TRBV3-1/TRBV3-2; abundance: once; CDR3aa: ASSSRTDTQY
v_gene: TRBV27; abundance: once; CDR3aa: ASIRGQEYSYEQY
v_gene: TRBV28; abundance: .; CDR3aa: ASTLGRNYGYT
v_gene: TRBV18; abundance: .; CDR3aa: ASSPRGIGVYEQY
v_gene: TRBV7-3; abundance: .; CDR3aa: ASSFLGKETQY
v_gene: TRBV3-1/TRBV3-2; abundance: .; CDR3aa: ASSQEFSALSGNQPQH
v_gene: TRBV7-8; abundance: .; CDR3aa: ASSLGTTNTGELF
v_gene: TRBV19; abundance: few; CDR3aa: ASSMGPDGNQPQH
v_gene: TRBV7-9; abundance: once; CDR3aa: ASSSPGGHEKLF
v_gene: TRBV30; abundance: .; CDR3aa: AWSTGPYNSPLH
v_gene: TRBV5-1; abundance: .; CDR3aa: ASSLGQLTGELF
v_gene: TRBV5-1; abundance: .; CDR3aa: ASSFQQGREQY
v_gene: TRBV28; abundance: .; CDR3aa: ASSLSREAF
v_gene: TRBV6-5; abundance: .; CDR3aa: ASRRTWTGQETQY
v_gene: TRBV27; abundance: .; CDR3aa: ASSFNGPSTSEAF
v_gene: TRBV5-1; abundance: .; CDR3aa: ASSPGQREAF
v_gene: TRBV30; abundance: .; CDR3aa: AWGTGGNNQPQH
v_gene: TRBV6-1; abundance: .; CDR3aa: ASSEAKGNQPQH
v_gene: TRBV18; abundance: once; CDR3aa: ASSPRDQGSEAF
v_gene: TRBV27; abundance: .; CDR3aa: ASTPISGNTGELF
v_gene: TRBV9; abundance: .; CDR3aa: ASSVAPGGYEQY
v_gene: TRBV2; abundance: few; CDR3aa: ASSEDNWAGESYEQY
v_gene: TRBV30; abundance: once; CDR3aa: AWSWKPPTNYGYT
v_gene: TRBV18; abundance: .; CDR3aa: ASSPPSGTENEQF
v_gene: TRBV5-1; abundance: .; CDR3aa: ASSFQVGELF
v_gene: TRBV6-6; abundance: .; CDR3aa: AVGTGNNQPQH
v_gene: TRBV4-1; abundance: once; CDR3aa: ASSLGEDQPQH
v_gene: TRBV6-5; abundance: .; CDR3aa: ASRQGVENTIY
v_gene: TRBV27; abundance: .; CDR3aa: ASRTTELSNQPQH
v_gene: TRBV19; abundance: .; CDR3aa: ASTPGASGSEQY
v_gene: TRBV4-2; abundance: .; CDR3aa: ASSQDPGQPQH
v_gene: TRBV4-2; abundance: .; CDR3aa: ASSQEGTVFGRYGYT
v_gene: TRBV3-1/TRBV3-2; abundance: .; CDR3aa: ASSPRDRDTGELF
v_gene: TRBV11-3; abundance: .; CDR3aa: ASSLVAGTDSEQY
v_gene: TRBV7-9; abundance: .; CDR3aa: ASSTGGAPDEQY
v_gene: TRBV10-3; abundance: few; CDR3aa: AISDYLGNTIY
v_gene: TRBV28; abundance: .; CDR3aa: ASSGYAGELF
v_gene: TRBV28; abundance: .; CDR3aa: ASSHQGGNQPQH
v_gene: TRBV25-1; abundance: few; CDR3aa: ASMRGGIDEQY
v_gene: TRBV3-1/TRBV3-2; abundance: .; CDR3aa: ASSPYIGSYEQY
v_gene: TRBV7-6; abundance: .; CDR3aa: ASSLFHNGGEQY
v_gene: TRBV10-3; abundance: .; CDR3aa: AIREGAGANVLT
v_gene: TRBV4-1; abundance: .; CDR3aa: ASSPLVGGQY